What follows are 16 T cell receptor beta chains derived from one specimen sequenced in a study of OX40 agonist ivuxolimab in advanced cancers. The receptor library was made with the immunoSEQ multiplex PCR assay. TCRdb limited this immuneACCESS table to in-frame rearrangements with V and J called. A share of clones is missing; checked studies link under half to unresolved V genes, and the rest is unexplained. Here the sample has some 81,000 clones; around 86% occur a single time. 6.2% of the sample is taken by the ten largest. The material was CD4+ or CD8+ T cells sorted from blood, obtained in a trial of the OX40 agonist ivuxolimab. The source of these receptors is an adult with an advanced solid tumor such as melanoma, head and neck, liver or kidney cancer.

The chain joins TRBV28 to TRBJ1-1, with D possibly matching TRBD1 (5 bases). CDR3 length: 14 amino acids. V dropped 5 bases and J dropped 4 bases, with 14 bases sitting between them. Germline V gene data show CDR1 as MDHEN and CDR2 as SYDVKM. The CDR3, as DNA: TGTGCCAGCAGTCCCCCGGGGGTAGGCACTGAAGCTTTCTTT. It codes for CASSPPGVGTEAFF.

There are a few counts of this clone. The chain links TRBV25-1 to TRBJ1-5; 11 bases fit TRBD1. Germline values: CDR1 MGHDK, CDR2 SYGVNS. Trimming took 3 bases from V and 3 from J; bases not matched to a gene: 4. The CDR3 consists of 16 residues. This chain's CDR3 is CASSEDRGLHNQPQHF. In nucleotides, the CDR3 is TGTGCCAGCAGTGAGGACAGGGGGCTTCACAATCAGCCCCAGCATTTT.

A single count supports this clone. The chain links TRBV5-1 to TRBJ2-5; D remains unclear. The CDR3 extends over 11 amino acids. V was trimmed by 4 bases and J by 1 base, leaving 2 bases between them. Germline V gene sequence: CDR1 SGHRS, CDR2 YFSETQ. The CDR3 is CASSIQETQYF. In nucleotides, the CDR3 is TGCGCCAGCAGCATCCAAGAGACCCAGTACTTC.

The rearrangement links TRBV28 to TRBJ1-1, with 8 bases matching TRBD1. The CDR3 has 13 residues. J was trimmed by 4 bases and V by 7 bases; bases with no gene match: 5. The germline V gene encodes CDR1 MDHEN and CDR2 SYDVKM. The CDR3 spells CASTQGAITEAFF. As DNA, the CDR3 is TGTGCCAGCACCCAGGGGGCCATCACTGAAGCTTTCTTT.

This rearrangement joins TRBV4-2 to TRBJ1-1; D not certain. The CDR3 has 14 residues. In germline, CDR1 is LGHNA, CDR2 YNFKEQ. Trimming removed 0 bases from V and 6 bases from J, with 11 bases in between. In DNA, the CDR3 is TGTGCCAGCAGCCAAGATTTCAGCGGGTCTGAAGCTTTCTTT. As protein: CASSQDFSGSEAFF.

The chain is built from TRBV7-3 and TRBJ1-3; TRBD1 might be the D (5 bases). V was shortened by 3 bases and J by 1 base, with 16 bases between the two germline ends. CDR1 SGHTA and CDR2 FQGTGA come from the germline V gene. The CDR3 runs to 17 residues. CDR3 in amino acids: CASSFGGRRKSGNTIYF. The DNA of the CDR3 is TGTGCCAGCAGCTTTGGGGGACGAAGGAAATCTGGAAACACCATATATTTT.

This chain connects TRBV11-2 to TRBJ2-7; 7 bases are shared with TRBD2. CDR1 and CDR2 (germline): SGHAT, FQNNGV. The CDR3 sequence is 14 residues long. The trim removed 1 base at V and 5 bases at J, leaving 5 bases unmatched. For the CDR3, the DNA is TGTGCCAGCAGCTTAGGGGGAGGGAAACACGAGCAGTACTTC. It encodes CASSLGGGKHEQYF.

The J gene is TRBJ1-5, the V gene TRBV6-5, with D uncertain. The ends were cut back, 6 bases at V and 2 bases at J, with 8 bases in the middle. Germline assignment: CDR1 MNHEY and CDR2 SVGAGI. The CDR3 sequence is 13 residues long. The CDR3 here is CASSPPGNQPQHF. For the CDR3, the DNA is TGTGCCAGCAGCCCACCGGGCAATCAGCCCCAGCATTTT.

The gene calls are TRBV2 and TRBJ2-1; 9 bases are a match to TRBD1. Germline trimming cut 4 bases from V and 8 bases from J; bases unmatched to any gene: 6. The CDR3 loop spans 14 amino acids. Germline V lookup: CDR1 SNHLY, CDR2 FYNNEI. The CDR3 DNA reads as TGTGCCAGCAGTGGACAGGGGGGACGACATGAGCAGTTCTTC. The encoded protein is CASSGQGGRHEQFF.

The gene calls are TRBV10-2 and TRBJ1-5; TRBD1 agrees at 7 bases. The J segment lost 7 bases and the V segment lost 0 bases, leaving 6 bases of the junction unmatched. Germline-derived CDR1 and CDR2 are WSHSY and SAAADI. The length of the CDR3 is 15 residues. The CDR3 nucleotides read TGCGCCAGCAGTGAGTCTGACAGGGTACGACAGCCCCAGCATTTT. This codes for CASSESDRVRQPQHF.

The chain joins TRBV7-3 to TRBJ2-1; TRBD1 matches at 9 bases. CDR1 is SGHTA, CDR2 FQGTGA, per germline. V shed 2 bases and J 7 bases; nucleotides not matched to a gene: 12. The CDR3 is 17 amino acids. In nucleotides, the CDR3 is TGTGCCAGCAGCTTATCCCCCGTGGGACAGGGAGTGAATGAGCAGTTCTTC. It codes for CASSLSPVGQGVNEQFF. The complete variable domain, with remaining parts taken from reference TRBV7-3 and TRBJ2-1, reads GAGVSQTPSNKVTEKGKYVELRCDPISGHTALYWYRQSLGQGPEFLIYFQGTGAADDSGLPNDRFFAVRPEGSVSTLKIQRTERGDSAVYLCASSLSPVGQGVNEQFFGPGTRLTVL.

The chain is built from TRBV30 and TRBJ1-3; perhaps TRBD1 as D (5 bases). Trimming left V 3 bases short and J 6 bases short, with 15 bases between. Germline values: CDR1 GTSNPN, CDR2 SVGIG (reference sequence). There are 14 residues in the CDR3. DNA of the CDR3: TGTGCCTGGAGCCTCAGGGTCGGAGCAAACACCATATATTTT. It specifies CAWSLRVGANTIYF.

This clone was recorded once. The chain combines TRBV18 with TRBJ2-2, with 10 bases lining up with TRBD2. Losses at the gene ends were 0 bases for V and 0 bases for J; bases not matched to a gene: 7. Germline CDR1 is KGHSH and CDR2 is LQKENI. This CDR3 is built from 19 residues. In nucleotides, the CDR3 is TGTGCCAGCTCACCACCCGGGCTAGCGGGGGCTTCGAACACCGGGGAGCTGTTTTTT. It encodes CASSPPGLAGASNTGELFF.

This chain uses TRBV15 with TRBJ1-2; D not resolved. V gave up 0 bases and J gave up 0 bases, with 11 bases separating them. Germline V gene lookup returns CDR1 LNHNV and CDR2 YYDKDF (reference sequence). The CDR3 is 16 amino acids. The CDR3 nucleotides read TGTGCCACCAGCAGAGATGTTAGAGTAGCTAACTATGGCTACACCTTC. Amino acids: CATSRDVRVANYGYTF.

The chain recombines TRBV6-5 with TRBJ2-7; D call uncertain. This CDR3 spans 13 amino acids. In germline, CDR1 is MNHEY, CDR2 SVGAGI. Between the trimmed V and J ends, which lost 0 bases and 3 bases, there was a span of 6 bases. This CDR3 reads CASSYSDLYEQYF. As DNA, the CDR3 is TGTGCCAGCAGTTACTCTGACCTCTACGAGCAGTACTTC.

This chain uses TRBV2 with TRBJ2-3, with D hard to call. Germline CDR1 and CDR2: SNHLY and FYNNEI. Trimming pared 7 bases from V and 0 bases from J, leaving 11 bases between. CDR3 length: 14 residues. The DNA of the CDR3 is TGTGCCAGCAAAGTTAGCTCTAGCACAGATACGCAGTATTTT. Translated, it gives CASKVSSSTDTQYF.